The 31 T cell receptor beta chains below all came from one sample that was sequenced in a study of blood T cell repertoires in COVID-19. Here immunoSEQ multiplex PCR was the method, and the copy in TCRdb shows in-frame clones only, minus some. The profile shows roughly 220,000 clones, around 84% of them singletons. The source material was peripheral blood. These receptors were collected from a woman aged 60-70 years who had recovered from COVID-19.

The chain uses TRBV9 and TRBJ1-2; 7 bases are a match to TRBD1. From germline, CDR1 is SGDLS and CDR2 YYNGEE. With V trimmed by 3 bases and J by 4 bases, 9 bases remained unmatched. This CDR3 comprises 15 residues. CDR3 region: CASSAEGGAGYGYTF. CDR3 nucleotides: TGTGCCAGCAGCGCCGAAGGGGGCGCCGGCTATGGCTACACCTTC.

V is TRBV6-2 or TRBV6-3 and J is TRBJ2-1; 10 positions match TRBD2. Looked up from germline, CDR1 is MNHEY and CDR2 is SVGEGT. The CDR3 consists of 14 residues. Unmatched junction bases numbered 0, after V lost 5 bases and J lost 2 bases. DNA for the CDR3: TGTGCCAGCAGTAGCGGGGGGGCCTACAATGAGCAGTTCTTC. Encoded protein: CASSSGGAYNEQFF.

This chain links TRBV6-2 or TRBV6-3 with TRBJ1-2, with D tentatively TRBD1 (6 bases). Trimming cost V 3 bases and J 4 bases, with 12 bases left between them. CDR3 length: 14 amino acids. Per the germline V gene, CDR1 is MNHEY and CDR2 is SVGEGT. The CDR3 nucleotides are TGTGCCAGCAGTTATTGGGGGCAACTCTATGGCTACACCTTC. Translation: CASSYWGQLYGYTF.

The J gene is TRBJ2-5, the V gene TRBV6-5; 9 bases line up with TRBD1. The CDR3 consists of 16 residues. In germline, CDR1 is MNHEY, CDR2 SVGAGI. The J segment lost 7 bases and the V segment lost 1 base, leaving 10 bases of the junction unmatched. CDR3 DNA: TGTGCCAGCAGTTACTGGGACAGGGTAACTATGGGGACCCAGTACTTC. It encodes CASSYWDRVTMGTQYF.

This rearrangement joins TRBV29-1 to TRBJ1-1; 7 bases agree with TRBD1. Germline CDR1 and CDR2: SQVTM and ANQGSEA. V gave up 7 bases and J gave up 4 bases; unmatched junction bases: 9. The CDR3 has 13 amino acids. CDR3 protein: CSALTGAGTEAFF. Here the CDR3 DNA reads TGCAGCGCCCTAACAGGGGCCGGCACTGAAGCTTTCTTT.

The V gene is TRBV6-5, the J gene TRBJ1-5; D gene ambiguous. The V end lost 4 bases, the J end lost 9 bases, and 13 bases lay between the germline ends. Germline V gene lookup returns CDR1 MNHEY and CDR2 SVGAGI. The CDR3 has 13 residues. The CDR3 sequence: CASSSGRTRPQHF. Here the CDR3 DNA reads TGTGCCAGCAGTTCAGGACGGACTAGGCCCCAGCATTTT.

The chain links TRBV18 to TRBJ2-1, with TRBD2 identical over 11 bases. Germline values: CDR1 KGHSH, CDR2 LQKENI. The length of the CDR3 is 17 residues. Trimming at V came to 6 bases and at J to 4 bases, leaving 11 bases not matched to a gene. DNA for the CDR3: TGTGCCAGCTCTCTACTAGCGGGGGCCATATTTTACAATGAGCAGTTCTTC. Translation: CASSLLAGAIFYNEQFF.

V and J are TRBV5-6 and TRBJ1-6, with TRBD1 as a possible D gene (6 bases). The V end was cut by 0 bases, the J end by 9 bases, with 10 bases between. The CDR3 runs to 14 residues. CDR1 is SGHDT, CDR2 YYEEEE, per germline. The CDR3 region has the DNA TGTGCCAGCAGCTTGGCGGGACAACTTTCACCCCTCCACTTT. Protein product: CASSLAGQLSPLHF.

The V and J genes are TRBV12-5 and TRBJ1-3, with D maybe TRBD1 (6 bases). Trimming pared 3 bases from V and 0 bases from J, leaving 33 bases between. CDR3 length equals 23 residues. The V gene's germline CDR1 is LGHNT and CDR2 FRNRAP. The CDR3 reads CASGFSLPWTRDTASSSGNTIYF. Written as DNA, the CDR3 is TGTGCTAGTGGTTTTTCTCTGCCCTGGACCCGGGACACGGCCTCTAGCTCTGGAAACACCATATATTTT.

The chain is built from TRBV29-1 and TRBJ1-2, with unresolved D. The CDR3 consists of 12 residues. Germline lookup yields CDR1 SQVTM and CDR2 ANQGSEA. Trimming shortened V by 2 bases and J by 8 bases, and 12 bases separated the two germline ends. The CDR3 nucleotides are TGCAGCGTTGAAAGGGAGGAAAACGGCTACACCTTC. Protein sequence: CSVEREENGYTF.

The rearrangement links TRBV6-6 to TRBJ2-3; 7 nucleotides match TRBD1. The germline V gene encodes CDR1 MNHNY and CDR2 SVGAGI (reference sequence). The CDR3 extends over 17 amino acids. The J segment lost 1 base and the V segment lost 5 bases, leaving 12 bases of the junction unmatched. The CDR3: CASSRSAQGWGTDTQYF. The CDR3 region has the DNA TGTGCCAGCAGTCGATCAGCACAGGGGTGGGGCACAGATACGCAGTATTTT.

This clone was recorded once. CDR3 sequence reads: CASSGTGYSYTF. CDR3 in DNA: TGTGCCAGTAGTGGCACGGGGTATAGCTACACCTTC. The chain employs TRBV19 and TRBJ1-2; unclear D gene. The V gene lost 5 bases and the J gene lost 9 bases, with 13 bases spanning the gap. The CDR3 runs 12 residues. CDR1 is LNHDA and CDR2 is SQIVND in the germline V gene (reference sequence).

CDR3 loop: CASSQSGTSGGYNEQFF. DNA of the CDR3: TGCGCCAGCAGCCAATCCGGGACTAGCGGGGGGTACAATGAGCAGTTCTTC. The V call is TRBV4-1, the J call TRBJ2-1; 15 bases fit TRBD2. V lost 2 bases to trimming and J lost 4 bases; unmatched junction nucleotides: 3. Germline CDR1 reads MGHRA; CDR2 reads YSYEKL. The CDR3 runs to 17 residues.

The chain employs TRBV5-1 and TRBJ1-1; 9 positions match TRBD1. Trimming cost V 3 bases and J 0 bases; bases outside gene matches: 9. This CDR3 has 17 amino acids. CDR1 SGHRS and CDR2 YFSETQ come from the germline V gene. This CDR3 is CASSSGTGFDVNTEAFF. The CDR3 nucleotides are TGCGCCAGCAGCTCGGGGACAGGGTTCGATGTGAACACTGAAGCTTTCTTT.

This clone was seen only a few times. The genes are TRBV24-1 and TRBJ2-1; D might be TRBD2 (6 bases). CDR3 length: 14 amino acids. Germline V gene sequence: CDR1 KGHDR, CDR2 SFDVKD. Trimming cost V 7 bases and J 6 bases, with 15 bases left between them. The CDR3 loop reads CATSPSRDSNEQFF. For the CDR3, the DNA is TGTGCCACCAGCCCCAGCCGGGACTCCAATGAGCAGTTCTTC.

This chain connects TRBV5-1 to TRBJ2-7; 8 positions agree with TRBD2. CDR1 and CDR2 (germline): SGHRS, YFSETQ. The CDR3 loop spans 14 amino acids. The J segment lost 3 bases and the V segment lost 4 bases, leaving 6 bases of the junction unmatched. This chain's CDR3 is CASSTSGTSYEQYF. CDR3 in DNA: TGCGCCAGCAGCACATCCGGGACTAGCTACGAGCAGTACTTC.

This CDR3 reads CASSPGGGGTDTQYF. The CDR3 DNA follows: TGTGCCAGCAGCCCCGGGGGCGGGGGAACAGATACGCAGTATTTT. The chain is built from TRBV7-3 and TRBJ2-3; possibly TRBD2 for D (7 bases). The V end was cut by 5 bases, the J end by 3 bases, with 15 bases between. Germline CDR1 and CDR2: SGHTA and FQGTGA. The CDR3 is 15 amino acids.

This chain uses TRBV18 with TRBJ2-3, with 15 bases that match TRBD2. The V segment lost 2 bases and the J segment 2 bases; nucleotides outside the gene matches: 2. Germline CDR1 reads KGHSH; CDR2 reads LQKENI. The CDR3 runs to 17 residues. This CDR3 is CASSPGTSGGPTDTQYF. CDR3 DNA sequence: TGTGCCAGCTCACCAGGGACTAGCGGGGGGCCCACAGATACGCAGTATTTT.

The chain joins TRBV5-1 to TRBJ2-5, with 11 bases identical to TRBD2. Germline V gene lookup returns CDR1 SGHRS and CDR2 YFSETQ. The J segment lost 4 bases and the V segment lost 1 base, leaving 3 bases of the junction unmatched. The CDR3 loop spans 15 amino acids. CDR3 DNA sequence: TGCGCCAGCAGCTTGTGGCTAGCGGGGGGAGAGACCCAGTACTTC. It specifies CASSLWLAGGETQYF.

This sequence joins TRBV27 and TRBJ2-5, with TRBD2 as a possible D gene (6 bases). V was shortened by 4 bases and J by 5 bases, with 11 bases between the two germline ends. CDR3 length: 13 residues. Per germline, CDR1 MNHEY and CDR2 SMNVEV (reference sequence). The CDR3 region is CASSSIGGETQYF. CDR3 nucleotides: TGTGCCAGCAGTTCAATTGGGGGGGAGACCCAGTACTTC.

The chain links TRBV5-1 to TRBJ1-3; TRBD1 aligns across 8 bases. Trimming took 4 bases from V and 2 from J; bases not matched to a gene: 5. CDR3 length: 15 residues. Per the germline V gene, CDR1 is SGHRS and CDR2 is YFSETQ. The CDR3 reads CASSAQGAAGNTIYF. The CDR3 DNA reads TGCGCCAGCAGCGCCCAGGGGGCTGCTGGAAACACCATATATTTT.

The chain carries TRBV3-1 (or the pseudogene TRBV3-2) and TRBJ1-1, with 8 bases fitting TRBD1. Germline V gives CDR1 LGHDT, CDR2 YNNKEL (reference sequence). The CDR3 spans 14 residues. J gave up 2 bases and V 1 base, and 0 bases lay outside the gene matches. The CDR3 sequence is CASSQAGGNTEAFF. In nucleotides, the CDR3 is TGTGCCAGCAGCCAAGCAGGGGGCAACACTGAAGCTTTCTTT.

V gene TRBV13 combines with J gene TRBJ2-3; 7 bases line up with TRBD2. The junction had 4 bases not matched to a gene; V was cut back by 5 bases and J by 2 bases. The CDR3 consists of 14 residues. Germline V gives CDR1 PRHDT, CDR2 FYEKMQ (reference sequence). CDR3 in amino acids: CASSTSEDTDTQYF. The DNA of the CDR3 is TGTGCCAGCAGCACTAGCGAGGACACAGATACGCAGTATTTT.

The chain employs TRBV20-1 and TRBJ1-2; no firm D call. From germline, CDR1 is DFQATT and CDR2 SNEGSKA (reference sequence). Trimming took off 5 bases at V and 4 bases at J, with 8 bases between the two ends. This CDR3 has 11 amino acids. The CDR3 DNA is TGCAGTGCTGTACAGTTCTATGGCTACACCTTC. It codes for CSAVQFYGYTF.

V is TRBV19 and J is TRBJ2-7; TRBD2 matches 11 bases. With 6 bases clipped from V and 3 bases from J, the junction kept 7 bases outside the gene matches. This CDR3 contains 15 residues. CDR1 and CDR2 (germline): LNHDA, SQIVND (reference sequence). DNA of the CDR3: TGTGCCAGTAGAAGGACTAGCGGGCTGAACTACGAGCAGTACTTC. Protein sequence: CASRRTSGLNYEQYF.

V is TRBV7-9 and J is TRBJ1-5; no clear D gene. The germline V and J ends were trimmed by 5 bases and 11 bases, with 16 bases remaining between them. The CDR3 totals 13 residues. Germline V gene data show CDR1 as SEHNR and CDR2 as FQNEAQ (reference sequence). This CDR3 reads CASSLGSSGSQHF. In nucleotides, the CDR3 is TGTGCCAGCAGCCTGGGGAGCTCGGGGTCCCAGCATTTT. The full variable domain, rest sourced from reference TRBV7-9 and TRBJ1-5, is DTGVSQNPRHKITKRGQNVTFRCDPISEHNRLYWYRQTLGQGPEFLTYFQNEAQLEKSRLLSDRFSAERPKGSFSTLEIQRTEQGDSAMYLCASSLGSSGSQHFGDGTRLSIL.

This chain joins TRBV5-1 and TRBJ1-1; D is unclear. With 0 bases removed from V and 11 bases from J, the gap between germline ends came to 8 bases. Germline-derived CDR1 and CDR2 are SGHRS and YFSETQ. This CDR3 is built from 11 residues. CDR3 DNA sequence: TGCGCCAGCAGCTTGGGACAATTGGCTTTCTTT. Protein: CASSLGQLAFF.

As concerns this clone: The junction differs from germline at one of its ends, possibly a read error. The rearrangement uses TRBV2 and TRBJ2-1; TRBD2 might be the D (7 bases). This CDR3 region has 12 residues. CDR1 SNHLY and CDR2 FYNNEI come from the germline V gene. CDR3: CASSQGGDAPVF. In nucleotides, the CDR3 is TGTGCCAGCAGTCAAGGGGGGGACGCCCCGGTCTTC.

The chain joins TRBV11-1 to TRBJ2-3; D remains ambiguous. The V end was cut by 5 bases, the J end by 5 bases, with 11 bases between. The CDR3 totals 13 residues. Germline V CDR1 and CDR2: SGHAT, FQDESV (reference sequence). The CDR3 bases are TGTGCCAGCAGCCTCAGTAACAGAGATACGCAGTATTTT. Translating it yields CASSLSNRDTQYF.

The CDR3 protein is CASSTDPAGAKNIQYF. The CDR3 DNA is TGTGCCAGCAGTACAGACCCGGCGGGAGCCAAAAACATTCAGTACTTC. The rearrangement links TRBV27 to TRBJ2-4; D may be TRBD2 (5 bases). V was clipped by 5 bases and J by 0 bases, with 14 bases between them. The CDR3 length is 16 residues. CDR1 is MNHEY, CDR2 SMNVEV, per germline (reference sequence).

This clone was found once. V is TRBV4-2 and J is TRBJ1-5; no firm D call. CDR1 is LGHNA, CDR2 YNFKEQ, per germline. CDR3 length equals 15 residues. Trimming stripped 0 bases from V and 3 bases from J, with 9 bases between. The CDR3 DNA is TGTGCCAGCAGCCAAGAGGCGGCCTCCAATCAGCCCCAGCATTTT. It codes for CASSQEAASNQPQHF.